The 30 T cell receptor beta chains below come from one sample, sequenced in a study of liver allograft versus peripheral blood T cells. Study at large: Repertoires from peripheral blood of liver transplant recipients were compared with those inside their transplanted livers.

Using its own MiXCR run on the reads, TCRdb lists one record per CDR3 protein. The data contain about 13,000 distinct CDR3 sequences, 18% of them singletons. Receptors originate from a human patient who had a liver transplant. Some T cells may originate from the graft donor.

This clonotype was detected only a few times. This chain links TRBV12-3 or TRBV12-4 with TRBJ2-6; D unclear. Trimming removed 6 bases at V and 2 bases at J, with 11 bases between. This CDR3 has 15 residues. The CDR3 sequence is CASSITGTGANVLTF. CDR3 coding DNA: TGTGCCAGCAGCATAACGGGCACTGGGGCCAACGTCCTGACTTTC.

This clonotype is categorized as medium-sized. V and J are TRBV19 and TRBJ1-4; D ambiguous. V was trimmed by 1 base and J by 5 bases, leaving 8 bases between them. The CDR3 extends over 14 amino acids. The germline CDR1 and CDR2 sequences are LNHDA and SQIVND (reference sequence). The CDR3 loop reads CASSIGGKNEKLFF. CDR3 coding DNA: TGTGCCAGTAGTATAGGAGGGAAGAATGAAAAACTGTTTTTT.

This clonotype was counted only a few times. The DNA for the CDR3 is TGCAGTGCTAGAGCACAGGGAGGGGATTCACCCCTCCACTTT. Its translation: CSARAQGGDSPLHF. The V gene is TRBV20-1, the J gene TRBJ1-6; D might be TRBD1 (6 bases). Per the germline V gene, CDR1 is DFQATT and CDR2 is SNEGSKA (reference sequence). V shed 1 base and J shed 8 bases, with 12 bases lying between them. There are 14 residues in the CDR3.

This clonotype was observed at least ten times. V is TRBV7-2 and J is TRBJ2-7, with TRBD1 matching over 9 bases. Germline V gene sequence: CDR1 SGHTA, CDR2 FQGNSA. CDR3 length: 15 amino acids. Unmatched junction bases numbered 7, after V lost 3 bases and J lost 4 bases. The CDR3 region is CASSLGQGSEYEQYF. Written as DNA, the CDR3 is TGTGCCAGCAGCTTGGGACAGGGCTCTGAATACGAGCAGTACTTC.

The chain recombines TRBV7-9 with TRBJ2-7; tentatively, D is TRBD1 (5 bases). Trimming stripped 7 bases from V and 1 base from J, with 17 bases between. The CDR3 is 15 amino acids. Looked up from germline, CDR1 is SEHNR and CDR2 is FQNEAQ (reference sequence). CDR3 DNA: TGTGCCAGCACCCTGAGGTCCAGGGTTTCCTACGAGCAGTACTTC. It is translated as CASTLRSRVSYEQYF.

This clonotype was detected only a few times. The chain combines TRBV20-1 with TRBJ2-3; D possibly matches TRBD1 or TRBD2 (6 bases each). V gave up 0 bases and J gave up 3 bases, with 19 bases separating them. Germline CDR1 DFQATT, CDR2 SNEGSKA (reference sequence). The CDR3 contains 17 residues. The CDR3 spells CSARDPQGQGRTDTQYF. CDR3 coding DNA: TGCAGTGCTAGAGATCCTCAGGGGCAGGGGAGGACAGATACGCAGTATTTT.

The rearrangement links TRBV19 to TRBJ1-1; 7 nucleotides agree with TRBD1. The ends lost 10 bases at V and 1 base at J; junction bases unmatched: 15. The germline gives CDR1 LNHDA, CDR2 SQIVND (reference sequence). There are 16 residues in the CDR3. CDR3 DNA sequence: TGTGCCACGCAGAACAGGGGTTATTACTCGAACACTGAAGCTTTCTTT. It is translated as CATQNRGYYSNTEAFF.

This clonotype was seen repeatedly, ten times or more. The chain uses TRBV20-1 and TRBJ1-2, with D possibly matching TRBD1 (6 bases). With 6 bases removed from V and 4 bases from J, the gap between germline ends came to 15 bases. CDR3 length equals 13 residues. In germline, CDR1 is DFQATT, CDR2 SNEGSKA (reference sequence). CDR3 in amino acids: CSAGSGQSYGYTF. The CDR3, as DNA: TGCAGTGCCGGATCAGGACAGAGCTATGGCTACACCTTC.

The rearrangement joins TRBV11-2 to TRBJ1-1; D is uncertain. The V end was cut by 1 base, the J end by 9 bases, with 6 bases between. This CDR3 comprises 11 residues. CDR1 is SGHAT, CDR2 FQNNGV, per germline. Written as DNA, the CDR3 is TGTGCCAGCAGCTTAGGGTCGAAAGCTTTCTTT. Translation gives CASSLGSKAFF.

V gene TRBV7-9 combines with J gene TRBJ2-7; a weak D match, TRBD1 (5 bases). Germline V lookup: CDR1 SEHNR, CDR2 FQNEAQ (reference sequence). The CDR3 is 12 amino acids. The CDR3 bases are TGTGCTTCCCGGACAAACAGCTACGAGCAGTACTTC. This sequence encodes CASRTNSYEQYF. The entire variable domain, with the rest obtained from reference TRBV7-9 and TRBJ2-7, is as follows: DTGVSQNPRHKITKRGQNVTFRCDPISEHNRLYWYRQTLGQGPEFLTYFQNEAQLEKSRLLSDRFSAERPKGSFSTLEIQRTEQGDSAMYLCASRTNSYEQYFGPGTRLTVT.

In this sample, this clonotype is medium-sized. The chain uses TRBV18 and TRBJ2-6; D gene uncertain. The CDR3 contains 18 residues. Germline V gene lookup returns CDR1 KGHSH and CDR2 LQKENI. Between the trimmed V and J ends, which lost 6 bases and 0 bases, there was a span of 18 bases. This CDR3 is CASSPSTVTFSGANVLTF. CDR3 nucleotides: TGTGCCAGCTCCCCATCGACGGTCACGTTCTCTGGGGCCAACGTCCTGACTTTC.

Concerning this clonotype itself: This may arise from a read error, as a much more abundant clone is one base away. The chain uses TRBV27 and TRBJ1-1; no reliable D call. Germline V gene lookup returns CDR1 MNHEY and CDR2 SMNVEV (reference sequence). This CDR3 contains 14 residues. The CDR3 coding sequence is TGTGCCAGCAGAAACGCAGCACCCAAGAGAGAAGCTTTATTT. Encoded protein: CASRNAAPKREALF.

This clonotype showed up just a few times. The chain combines TRBV28 with TRBJ2-7, with D unclear. The V gene's germline CDR1 is MDHEN and CDR2 SYDVKM. The CDR3 has 11 amino acids. Trimming removed 2 bases at V and 7 bases at J, with 6 bases between. CDR3 region: CASSLSAEQYF. In DNA form, the CDR3 reads TGTGCCAGCAGTTTAAGCGCGGAGCAGTACTTC.

This clonotype was counted ten times or more. The gene calls are TRBV19 and TRBJ2-3, with TRBD2 matching over 10 bases. V lost 1 base, J lost 7 bases, and 8 bases stayed unmatched. The CDR3 spans 16 residues. Germline V gene data show CDR1 as LNHDA and CDR2 as SQIVND (reference sequence). The CDR3, as DNA: TGTGCCAGTAGTATAGTGGTGGGACTAGCGCCACATACGCAGTATTTT. This codes for CASSIVVGLAPHTQYF.

This clonotype is medium-sized within its sample. The chain has TRBV28 and TRBJ1-2; D possibly corresponds to TRBD1 (5 bases). The germline V and J ends were trimmed by 5 bases and 0 bases, with 13 bases remaining between them. In germline, CDR1 is MDHEN, CDR2 SYDVKM. CDR3 length: 15 residues. The CDR3 here is CASSRLTVANYGYTF. The CDR3 DNA is TGTGCCAGCAGTCGCCTGACAGTAGCTAACTATGGCTACACCTTC.

The chain recombines TRBV6-7 with TRBJ1-6; 12 nucleotides match TRBD1. TRBV6-7 is an ORF, and what it does is uncertain. V gave up 6 bases and J gave up 3 bases; unmatched junction bases: 6. The CDR3 covers 17 residues. CDR3 nucleotide sequence: TGTGCCAGCAGGGGGACAGGGGGCGCATACTATAATTCACCCCTCCACTTT. It codes for CASRGTGGAYYNSPLHF.

This sequence joins TRBV20-1 and TRBJ2-1; TRBD2 aligns across 7 bases. J gave up 5 bases and V 0 bases, and 7 bases lay outside the gene matches. The germline V gene encodes CDR1 DFQATT and CDR2 SNEGSKA (reference sequence). CDR3 size: 15 residues. Written as DNA, the CDR3 is TGCAGTGCTAGAGATGGAGGACTAGGAGACAATGAGCAGTTCTTC. Residues: CSARDGGLGDNEQFF.

Regarding this clonotype: A read error may be the cause here, since a much bigger clone is one base away. This chain links TRBV7-2 with TRBJ2-1, with 12 bases matching TRBD2. The CDR3 has 17 residues. The germline gives CDR1 SGHTA, CDR2 FQGNSA. The CDR3 loop reads CAGSSPLAGGTYNEQFF. The DNA for the CDR3 is TGTGCCGGCAGCTCACCGCTAGCGGGGGGGACTTACAATGAGCAGTTCTTC.

The chain carries TRBV30 and TRBJ1-5, with 8 bases matching TRBD1. The CDR3 is made up of 13 amino acids. Germline CDR1 is GTSNPN and CDR2 is SVGIG (reference sequence). V shed 4 bases and J 4 bases; nucleotides not matched to a gene: 3. The CDR3 nucleotides are TGTGCCTGGAATCGACAGGGGAATCAGCCCCAGCATTTT. Protein sequence: CAWNRQGNQPQHF.

The chain links TRBV7-2 to TRBJ2-7, with D possibly matching TRBD2 (5 bases). The CDR3 has 13 residues. Germline V gives CDR1 SGHTA, CDR2 FQGNSA. Trimming removed 5 bases from V and 6 bases from J, with 14 bases in between. The CDR3 sequence: CASSADLDGEQYF. The DNA of the CDR3 is TGTGCCAGCAGCGCGGACTTGGATGGCGAGCAGTACTTC.

As concerns this clonotype: A read error may be the cause here, since a much bigger clone is one base away. The chain uses TRBV7-2 and TRBJ2-3; D gene ambiguous. V lost 5 bases and J 0 bases, leaving 12 bases between the germline ends. The CDR3 runs 15 residues. Germline-derived CDR1 and CDR2 are SGHTA and FQGNSA. The CDR3 coding sequence is TGTGCCAGCAGCCAGTATGTTACTAGCACAGATACGCAGTATTTT. This translates into CASSQYVTSTDTQYF.

This clonotype is medium-sized. The chain has TRBV13 and TRBJ2-2; unclear D gene. The CDR3 covers 16 residues. V was trimmed by 4 bases and J by 0 bases, leaving 12 bases between them. The V gene's germline CDR1 is PRHDT and CDR2 FYEKMQ (reference sequence). CDR3 nucleotides: TGTGCCAGCAGCTCCGGACCGCTTACGAACACCGGGGAGCTGTTTTTT. It encodes CASSSGPLTNTGELFF.

The sample holds a few counts of this clonotype. The chain links TRBV5-1 to TRBJ2-7; possibly TRBD1 or TRBD2 for D (6 bases each). With 4 bases removed from V and 6 bases from J, the gap between germline ends came to 23 bases. CDR3 size: 16 residues. Germline lookup yields CDR1 SGHRS and CDR2 YFSETQ. The CDR3 region has the DNA TGCGCCAGCAGCGAGAACCACCCGGGGGCATACCGCGAGCAGTACTTC. Translating it yields CASSENHPGAYREQYF.

This clonotype was counted a few times. V gene TRBV7-2 combines with J gene TRBJ2-7, with TRBD2 matching 9 bases. CDR1 is SGHTA and CDR2 is FQGNSA in the germline V gene. Trimming removed 2 bases from V and 5 bases from J; junction bases left unmatched: 7. This CDR3 spans 15 amino acids. CDR3 DNA: TGTGCCAGCAGCTTACAGGCGGGAGGGCCCAACGAGCAGTACTTC. Protein: CASSLQAGGPNEQYF.

The gene calls are TRBV20-1 and TRBJ2-3; perhaps TRBD2 as D (6 bases). This CDR3 has 15 amino acids. Trimming shortened V by 2 bases and J by 3 bases, and 15 bases separated the two germline ends. Germline CDR1 is DFQATT and CDR2 is SNEGSKA (reference sequence). CDR3 protein: CSARLTRDVTDTQYF. The DNA for the CDR3 is TGCAGTGCTAGACTGACTAGGGATGTAACAGATACGCAGTATTTT.

This clonotype is medium-sized within its sample. The V call is TRBV19, the J call TRBJ2-1, with 7 bases lining up with TRBD2. There are 16 residues in the CDR3. J lost 2 bases, V lost 8 bases, and 12 bases had no gene match. CDR1 and CDR2 from the germline V gene are LNHDA and SQIVND (reference sequence). CDR3 loop: CASASPSGPAYNEQFF. CDR3 DNA sequence: TGTGCCAGTGCCTCACCTAGCGGCCCTGCCTACAATGAGCAGTTCTTC. Together with reference TRBV19 and TRBJ2-1, the CDR3 gives the full variable domain: DGGITQSPKYLFRKEGQNVTLSCEQNLNHDAMYWYRQDPGQGLRLIYYSQIVNDFQKGDIAEGYSVSREKKESFPLTVTSAQKNPTAFYLCASASPSGPAYNEQFFGPGTRLTVL.

This clonotype was seen repeatedly, ten times or more. V usage is TRBV19 and J usage is TRBJ1-5; possibly TRBD1 for D (6 bases). This CDR3 contains 15 residues. The V end was cut by 10 bases, the J end by 1 base, with 17 bases between. The germline V gene has CDR1 LNHDA and CDR2 SQIVND (reference sequence). CDR3 in amino acids: CATSGGRGSNQPQHF. As DNA, the CDR3 is TGTGCCACCTCTGGGGGGCGGGGGAGCAATCAGCCCCAGCATTTT.

By frequency in the sample, this clonotype is medium-sized. The chain joins TRBV15 to TRBJ1-4; no clear D. The CDR3 is 15 residues long. Between the trimmed V and J ends, which lost 1 base and 5 bases, there was a span of 11 bases. Germline V CDR1 and CDR2: LNHNV, YYDKDF (reference sequence). The CDR3 nucleotides read TGTGCCACCAGCAGAGTCAAGGCGTTGAATGAAAAACTGTTTTTT. As protein: CATSRVKALNEKLFF.

This clonotype rates as medium-sized. J is TRBJ1-2 and V is TRBV6-5, with 9 positions matching TRBD1. In germline, CDR1 is MNHEY, CDR2 SVGAGI. The J segment lost 4 bases and the V segment lost 6 bases, leaving 12 bases of the junction unmatched. The CDR3 covers 16 residues. CDR3 coding DNA: TGTGCCAGCAGAAACACCGGGACAGGGACTGGCTATGGCTACACCTTC. Translating it yields CASRNTGTGTGYGYTF.

The chain has TRBV24-1 and TRBJ2-5, with 11 bases matching TRBD2. The CDR3 covers 16 residues. Germline loops: CDR1 KGHDR, CDR2 SFDVKD. V lost 3 bases and J lost 2; bases outside the gene matches: 4. CDR3: CATSDVAGGLQETQYF. CDR3 DNA sequence: TGTGCCACCAGTGATGTAGCGGGGGGGTTACAAGAGACCCAGTACTTC.